The clone carrying this TCR beta chain appeared a few times. Its antigen remains unidentified. A single record per CDR3 protein comes from TCRdb applying MiXCR to the 5' RACE reads. This table has around 500,000 distinct CDR3 sequences, roughly a fifth appearing once. The CDR3 loop spans 14 amino acids. Trimming cost V 5 bases and J 1 base, with 12 bases left between them. Germline assignment: CDR1 SGHAT and CDR2 FQDESV (reference sequence). This sample is drawn from a study of T cells after yellow fever vaccination. Study-level points and caveats: Repertoires obtained by FACS sorting could include abundant clonotypes that entered as contaminants from the bulk population.

This receptor was obtained from a man between 18 and 29 years old who received the YFV17D yellow fever vaccine. The chain couples TRBV11-1 to TRBJ2-7; perhaps TRBD2 as D (5 bases). The sample in question was PBMCs, obtained about 21 days after the first yellow fever vaccination. The CDR3 nucleotides are TGTGCCAGCAGCCGGGGATATGGTTCCTACGAGCAGTACTTC. This translates into CASSRGYGSYEQYF.